This T cell receptor (beta chain) originates from a study of cytomegalovirus exposure and HLA in healthy donors. CDR1 and CDR2 from the germline V gene are SGHDT and YYEEEE. The CDR3 length is 12 residues. A word on this clone: Germline and junction disagree at one end, which may indicate a read error.

With 60 Vbeta and 13 Jbeta primers, the PCR was carried out. Repertoires were generated with immunoSEQ multiplex PCR, while TCRdb's copy carries only in-frame clones and drops some. The data hold fewer than 200,000 clones, with around 67% observed a single time. The sequenced material came from PBMCs. The clonotype was recovered from a woman aged 18 to 35 in good health and CMV-seropositive. V usage is TRBV5-6 and J usage is TRBJ2-3; TRBD2 matches at 12 bases. CDR3 region: CASSRLAGALFF. For the CDR3, the DNA is TGTGCCAGCAGCAGACTAGCGGGGGCCCTTTTTTTT.